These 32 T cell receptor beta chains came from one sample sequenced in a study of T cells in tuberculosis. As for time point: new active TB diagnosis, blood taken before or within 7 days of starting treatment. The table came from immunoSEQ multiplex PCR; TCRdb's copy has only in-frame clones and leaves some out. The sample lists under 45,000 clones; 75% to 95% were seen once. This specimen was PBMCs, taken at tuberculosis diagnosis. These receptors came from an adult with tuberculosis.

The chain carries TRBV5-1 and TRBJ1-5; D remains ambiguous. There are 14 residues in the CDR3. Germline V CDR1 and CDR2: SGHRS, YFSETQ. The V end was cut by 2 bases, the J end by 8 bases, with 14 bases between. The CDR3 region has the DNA TGCGCCAGCAGCTTAATAGGTCTCGGGGAGCCCCAGCATTTT. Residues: CASSLIGLGEPQHF.

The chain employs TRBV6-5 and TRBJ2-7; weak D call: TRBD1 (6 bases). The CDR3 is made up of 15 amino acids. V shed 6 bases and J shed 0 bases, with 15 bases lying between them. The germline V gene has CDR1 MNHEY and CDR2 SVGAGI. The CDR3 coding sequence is TGTGCCAGCAGAGACGGGACATCGGGCTCCTACGAGCAGTACTTC. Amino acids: CASRDGTSGSYEQYF.

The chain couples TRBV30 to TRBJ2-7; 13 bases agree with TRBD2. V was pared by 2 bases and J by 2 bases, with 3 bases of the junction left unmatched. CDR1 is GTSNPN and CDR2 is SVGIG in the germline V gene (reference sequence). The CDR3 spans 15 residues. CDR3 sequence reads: CAWSLGLAGPYEQYF. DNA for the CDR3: TGTGCCTGGAGTCTGGGACTAGCGGGGCCCTACGAGCAGTACTTC.

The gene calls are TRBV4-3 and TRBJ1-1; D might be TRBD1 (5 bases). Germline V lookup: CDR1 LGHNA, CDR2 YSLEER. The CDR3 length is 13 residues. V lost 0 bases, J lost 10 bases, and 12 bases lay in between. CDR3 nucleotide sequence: TGCGCCAGCAGCCAAGATCTAGGGGCCGGAGCTTTCTTT. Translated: CASSQDLGAGAFF.

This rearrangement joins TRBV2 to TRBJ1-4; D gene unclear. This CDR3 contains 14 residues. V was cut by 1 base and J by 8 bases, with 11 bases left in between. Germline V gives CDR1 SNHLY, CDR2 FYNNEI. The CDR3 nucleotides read TGTGCCAGCAGTGAAGATCGGGGTAGGGAAAAACTGTTTTTT. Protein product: CASSEDRGREKLFF.

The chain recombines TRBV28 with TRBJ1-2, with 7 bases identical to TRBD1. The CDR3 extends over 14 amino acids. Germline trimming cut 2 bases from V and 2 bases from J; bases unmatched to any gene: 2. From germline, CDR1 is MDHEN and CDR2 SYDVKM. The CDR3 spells CASSLVTGNYGYTF. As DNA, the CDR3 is TGTGCCAGCAGTTTAGTGACAGGGAACTATGGCTACACCTTC.

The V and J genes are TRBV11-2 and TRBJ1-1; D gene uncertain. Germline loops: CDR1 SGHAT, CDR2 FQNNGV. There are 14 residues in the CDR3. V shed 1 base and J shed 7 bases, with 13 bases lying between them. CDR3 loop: CASSLAKFRGEAFF. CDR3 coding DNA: TGTGCCAGCAGCTTAGCCAAGTTCCGCGGTGAAGCTTTCTTT. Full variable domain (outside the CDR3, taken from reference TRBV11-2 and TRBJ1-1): EAGVAQSPRYKIIEKRQSVAFWCNPISGHATLYWYQQILGQGPKLLIQFQNNGVVDDSQLPKDRFSAERLKGVDSTLKIQPAKLEDSAVYLCASSLAKFRGEAFFGQGTRLTVV.

The CDR3 sequence is CASSWTLLDRGIARNTEAFF. CDR3 nucleotides: TGCGCCAGCAGCTGGACCCTTCTGGACAGGGGAATCGCCAGGAACACTGAAGCTTTCTTT. V and J are TRBV5-1 and TRBJ1-1, with 9 nucleotides matching TRBD1. Germline V lookup: CDR1 SGHRS, CDR2 YFSETQ. Trimming at V came to 3 bases and at J to 1 base, leaving 19 bases not matched to a gene. The CDR3 covers 20 residues. The complete variable domain, with remaining parts taken from reference TRBV5-1 and TRBJ1-1, reads KAGVTQTPRYLIKTRGQQVTLSCSPISGHRSVSWYQQTPGQGLQFLFEYFSETQRNKGNFPGRFSGRQFSNSRSEMNVSTLELGDSALYLCASSWTLLDRGIARNTEAFFGQGTRLTVV.

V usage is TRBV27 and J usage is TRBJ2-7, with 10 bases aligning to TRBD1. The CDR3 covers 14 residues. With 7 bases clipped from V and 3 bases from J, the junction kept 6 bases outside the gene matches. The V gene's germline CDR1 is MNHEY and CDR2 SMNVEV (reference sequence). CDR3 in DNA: TGTGCCAGCAAAACGACAGGGGGCTACTACGAGCAGTACTTC. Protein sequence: CASKTTGGYYEQYF.

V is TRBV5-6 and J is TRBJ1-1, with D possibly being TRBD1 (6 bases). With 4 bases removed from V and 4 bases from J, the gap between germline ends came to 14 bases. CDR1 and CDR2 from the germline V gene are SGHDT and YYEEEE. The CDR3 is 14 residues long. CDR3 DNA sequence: TGTGCCAGCAGCCCCCTTGGGGGCAGCACTGAAGCTTTCTTT. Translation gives CASSPLGGSTEAFF.

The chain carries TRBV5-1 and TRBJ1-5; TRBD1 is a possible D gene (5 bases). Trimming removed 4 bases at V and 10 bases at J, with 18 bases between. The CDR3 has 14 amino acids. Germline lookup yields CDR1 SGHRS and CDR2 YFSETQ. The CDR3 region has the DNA TGCGCCAGCAGCCCGGGGGACCGGGTCAGCCCCCAGCATTTT. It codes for CASSPGDRVSPQHF.

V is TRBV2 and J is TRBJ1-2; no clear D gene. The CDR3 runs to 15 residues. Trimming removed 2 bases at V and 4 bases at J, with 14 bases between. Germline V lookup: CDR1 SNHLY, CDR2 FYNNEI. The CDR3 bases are TGTGCCAGCAGTGAATTGGAGGCAGGTCCCTATGGCTACACCTTC. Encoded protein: CASSELEAGPYGYTF.

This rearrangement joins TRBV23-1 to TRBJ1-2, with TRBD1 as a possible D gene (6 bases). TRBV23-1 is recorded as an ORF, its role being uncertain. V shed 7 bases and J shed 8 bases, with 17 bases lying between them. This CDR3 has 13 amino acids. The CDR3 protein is CASTQVGGKGYTF. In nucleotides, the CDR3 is TGCGCCAGCACCCAGGTAGGGGGAAAGGGCTACACCTTC.

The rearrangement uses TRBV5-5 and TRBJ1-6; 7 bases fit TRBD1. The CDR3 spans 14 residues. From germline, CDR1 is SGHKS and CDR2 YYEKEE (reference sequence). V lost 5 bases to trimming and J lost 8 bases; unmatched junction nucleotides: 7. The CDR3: CASRETGSDSPLHF. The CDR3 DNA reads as TGTGCCAGCAGAGAGACAGGGTCGGATTCACCCCTCCACTTT. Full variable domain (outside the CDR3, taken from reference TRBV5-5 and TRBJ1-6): DAGVTQSPTHLIKTRGQQVTLRCSPISGHKSVSWYQQVLGQGPQFIFQYYEKEERGRGNFPDRFSARQFPNYSSELNVNALLLGDSALYLCASRETGSDSPLHFGNGTRLTVT.

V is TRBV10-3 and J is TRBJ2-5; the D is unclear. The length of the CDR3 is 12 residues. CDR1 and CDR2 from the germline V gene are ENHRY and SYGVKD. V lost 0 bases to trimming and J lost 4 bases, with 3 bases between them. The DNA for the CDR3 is TGTGCCATCAGTGAGTCCGGAGAGACCCAGTACTTC. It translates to CAISESGETQYF.

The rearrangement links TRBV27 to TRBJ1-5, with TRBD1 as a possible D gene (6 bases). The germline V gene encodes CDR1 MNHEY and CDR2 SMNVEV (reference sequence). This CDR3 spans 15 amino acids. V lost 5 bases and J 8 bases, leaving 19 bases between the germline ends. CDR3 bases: TGTGCCAGCAGTACTACCTCCAGGGGATGGGAGCCCCAGCATTTT. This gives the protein CASSTTSRGWEPQHF.

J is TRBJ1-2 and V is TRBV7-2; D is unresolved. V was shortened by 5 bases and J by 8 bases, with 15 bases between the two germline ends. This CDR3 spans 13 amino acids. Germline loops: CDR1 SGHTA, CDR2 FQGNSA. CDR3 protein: CASSLDRAGGYTF. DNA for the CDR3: TGTGCCAGCAGCCTGGACCGCGCGGGGGGCTACACCTTC.

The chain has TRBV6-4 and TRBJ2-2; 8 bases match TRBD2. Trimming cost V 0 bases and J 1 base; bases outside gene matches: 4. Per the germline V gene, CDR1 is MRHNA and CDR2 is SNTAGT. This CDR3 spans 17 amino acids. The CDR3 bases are TGTGCCAGCAGTGACTCCGGGGGGGCTAGGAACACCGGGGAGCTGTTTTTT. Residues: CASSDSGGARNTGELFF.

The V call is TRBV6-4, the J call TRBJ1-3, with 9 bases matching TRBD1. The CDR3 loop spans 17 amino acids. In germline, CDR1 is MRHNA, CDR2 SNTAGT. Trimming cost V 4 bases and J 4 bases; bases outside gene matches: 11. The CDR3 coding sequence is TGTGCCAGCAGTGGATTAAACCGGGACAGGGTGGGAAACACCATATATTTT. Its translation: CASSGLNRDRVGNTIYF.

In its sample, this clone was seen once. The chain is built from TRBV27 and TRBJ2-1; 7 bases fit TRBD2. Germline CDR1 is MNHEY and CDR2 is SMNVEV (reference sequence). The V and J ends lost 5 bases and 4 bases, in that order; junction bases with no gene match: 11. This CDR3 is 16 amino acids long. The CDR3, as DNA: TGTGCCAGCAGTCTTCCGGGCGGGGAGGGATACAATGAGCAGTTCTTC. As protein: CASSLPGGEGYNEQFF.

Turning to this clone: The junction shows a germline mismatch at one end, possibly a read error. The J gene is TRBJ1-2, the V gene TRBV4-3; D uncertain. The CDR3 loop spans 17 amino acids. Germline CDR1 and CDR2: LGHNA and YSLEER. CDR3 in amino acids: CASSQEHHSPLNDGYTF. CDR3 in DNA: TGCGCCAGCAGCCAAGAGCACCACAGCCCTCTTAACGATGGCTACACCTTC.

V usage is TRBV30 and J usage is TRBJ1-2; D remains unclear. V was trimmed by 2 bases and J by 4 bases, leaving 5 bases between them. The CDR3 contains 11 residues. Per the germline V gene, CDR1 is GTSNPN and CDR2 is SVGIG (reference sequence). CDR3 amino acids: CAWSRSYGYTF. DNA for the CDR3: TGTGCCTGGAGTAGGAGCTATGGCTACACCTTC.

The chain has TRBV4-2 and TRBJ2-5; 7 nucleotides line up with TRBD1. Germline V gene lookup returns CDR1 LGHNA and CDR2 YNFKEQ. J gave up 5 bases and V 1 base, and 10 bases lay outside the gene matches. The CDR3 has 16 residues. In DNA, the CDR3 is TGTGCCAGCAGCCAAGGGAGAGGGGGCGGATCGGAGACCCAGTACTTC. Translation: CASSQGRGGGSETQYF.

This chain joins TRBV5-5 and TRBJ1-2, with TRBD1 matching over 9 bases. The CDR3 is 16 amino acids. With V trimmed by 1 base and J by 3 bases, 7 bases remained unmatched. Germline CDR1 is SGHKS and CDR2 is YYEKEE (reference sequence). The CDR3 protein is CASSLRTGDLYYGYTF. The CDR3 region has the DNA TGTGCCAGCAGCTTGAGGACAGGGGACTTATACTATGGCTACACCTTC.

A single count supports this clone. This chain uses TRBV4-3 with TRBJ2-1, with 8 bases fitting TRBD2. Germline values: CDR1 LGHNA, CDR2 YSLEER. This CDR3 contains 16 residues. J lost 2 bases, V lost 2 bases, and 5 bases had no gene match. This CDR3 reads CASSQSAGGAYNEQFF. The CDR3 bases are TGCGCCAGCAGCCAAAGCGCGGGGGGTGCCTACAATGAGCAGTTCTTC.

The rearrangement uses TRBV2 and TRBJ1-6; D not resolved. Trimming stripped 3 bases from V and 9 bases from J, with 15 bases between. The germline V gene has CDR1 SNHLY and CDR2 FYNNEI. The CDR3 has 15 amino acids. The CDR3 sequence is CASSDGTPSGSPLHF. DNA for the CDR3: TGTGCCAGCAGTGATGGCACTCCATCGGGTTCACCCCTCCACTTT. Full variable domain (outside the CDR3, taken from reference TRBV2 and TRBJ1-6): EPEVTQTPSHQVTQMGQEVILRCVPISNHLYFYWYRQILGQKVEFLVSFYNNEISEKSEIFDDQFSVERPDGSNFTLKIRSTKLEDSAMYFCASSDGTPSGSPLHFGNGTRLTVT.

Here the CDR3 DNA reads TGTGCCAGCAGTCCGGCGGGACAGACTGGAAACACCATATATTTT. Translation: CASSPAGQTGNTIYF. The V and J genes are TRBV28 and TRBJ1-3; 7 bases align to TRBD1. The CDR3 loop spans 15 amino acids. V lost 5 bases, J lost 2 bases, and 6 bases stayed unmatched. From germline, CDR1 is MDHEN and CDR2 SYDVKM.

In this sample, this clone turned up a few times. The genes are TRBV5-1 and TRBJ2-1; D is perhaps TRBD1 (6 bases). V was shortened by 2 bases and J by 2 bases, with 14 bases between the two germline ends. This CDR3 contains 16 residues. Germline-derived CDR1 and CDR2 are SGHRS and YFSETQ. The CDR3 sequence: CASSFRGAGAYNEQFF. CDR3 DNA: TGCGCCAGCAGCTTCAGGGGCGCGGGCGCCTACAATGAGCAGTTCTTC.

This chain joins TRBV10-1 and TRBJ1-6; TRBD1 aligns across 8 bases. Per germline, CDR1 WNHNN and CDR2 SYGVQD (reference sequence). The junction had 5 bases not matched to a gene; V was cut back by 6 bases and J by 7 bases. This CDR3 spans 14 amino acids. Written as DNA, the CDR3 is TGCGCCAGCAGCCCAGGGGGCGAAAATTCACCCCTCCACTTT. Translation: CASSPGGENSPLHF.

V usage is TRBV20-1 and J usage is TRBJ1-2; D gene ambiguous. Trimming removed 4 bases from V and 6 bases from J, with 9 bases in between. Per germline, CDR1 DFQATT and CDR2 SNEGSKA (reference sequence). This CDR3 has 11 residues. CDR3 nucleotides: TGCAGTGCTATGTGGGGAGATGGCTACACCTTC. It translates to CSAMWGDGYTF.

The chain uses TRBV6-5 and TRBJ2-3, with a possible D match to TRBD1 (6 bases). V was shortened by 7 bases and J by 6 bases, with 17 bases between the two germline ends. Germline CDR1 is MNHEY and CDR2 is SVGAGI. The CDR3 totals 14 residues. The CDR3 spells CASTKAQGGDTQYF. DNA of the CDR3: TGTGCCAGCACCAAGGCACAGGGCGGGGATACGCAGTATTTT.

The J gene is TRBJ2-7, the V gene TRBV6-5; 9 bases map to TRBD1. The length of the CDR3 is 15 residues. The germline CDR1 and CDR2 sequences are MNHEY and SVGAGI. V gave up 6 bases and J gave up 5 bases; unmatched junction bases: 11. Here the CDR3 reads CASSPAGTGLDEQYV. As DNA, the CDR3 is TGTGCCAGCAGCCCTGCCGGGACAGGGCTCGACGAGCAGTACGTC.